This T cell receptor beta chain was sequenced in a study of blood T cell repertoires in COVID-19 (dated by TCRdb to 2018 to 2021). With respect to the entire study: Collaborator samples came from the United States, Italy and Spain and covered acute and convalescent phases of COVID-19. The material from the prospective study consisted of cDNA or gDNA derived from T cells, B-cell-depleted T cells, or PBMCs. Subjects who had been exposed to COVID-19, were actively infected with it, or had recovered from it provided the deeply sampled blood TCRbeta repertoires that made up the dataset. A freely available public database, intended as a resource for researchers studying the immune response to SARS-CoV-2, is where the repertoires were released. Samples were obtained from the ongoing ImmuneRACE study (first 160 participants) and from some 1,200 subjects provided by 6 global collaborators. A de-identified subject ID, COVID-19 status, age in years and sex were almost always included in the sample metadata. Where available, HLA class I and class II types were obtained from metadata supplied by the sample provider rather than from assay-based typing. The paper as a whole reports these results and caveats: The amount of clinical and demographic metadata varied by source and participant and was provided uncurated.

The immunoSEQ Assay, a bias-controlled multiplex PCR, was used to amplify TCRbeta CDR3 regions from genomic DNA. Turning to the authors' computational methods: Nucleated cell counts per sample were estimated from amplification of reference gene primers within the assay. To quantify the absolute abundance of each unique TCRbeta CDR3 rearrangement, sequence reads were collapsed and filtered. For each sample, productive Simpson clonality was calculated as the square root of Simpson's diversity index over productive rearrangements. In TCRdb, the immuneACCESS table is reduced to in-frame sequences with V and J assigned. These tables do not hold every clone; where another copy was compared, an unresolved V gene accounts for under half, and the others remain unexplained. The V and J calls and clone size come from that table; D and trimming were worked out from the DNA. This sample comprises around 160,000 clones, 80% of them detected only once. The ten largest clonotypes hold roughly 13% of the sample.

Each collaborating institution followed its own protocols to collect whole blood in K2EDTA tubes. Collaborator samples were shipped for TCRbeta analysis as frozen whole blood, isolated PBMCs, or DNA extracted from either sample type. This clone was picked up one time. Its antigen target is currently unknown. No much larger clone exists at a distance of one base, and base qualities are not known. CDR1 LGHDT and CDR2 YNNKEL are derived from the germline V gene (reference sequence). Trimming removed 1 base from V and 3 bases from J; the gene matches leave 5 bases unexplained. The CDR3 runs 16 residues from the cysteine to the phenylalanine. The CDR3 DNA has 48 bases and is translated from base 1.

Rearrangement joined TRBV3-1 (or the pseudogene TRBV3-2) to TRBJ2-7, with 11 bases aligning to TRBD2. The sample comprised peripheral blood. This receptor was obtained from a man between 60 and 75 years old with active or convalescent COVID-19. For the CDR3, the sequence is CASSQGLAGIGYEQYF. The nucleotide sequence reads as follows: TGTGCCAGCAGCCAAGGACTAGCGGGGATCGGCTACGAGCAGTACTTC.